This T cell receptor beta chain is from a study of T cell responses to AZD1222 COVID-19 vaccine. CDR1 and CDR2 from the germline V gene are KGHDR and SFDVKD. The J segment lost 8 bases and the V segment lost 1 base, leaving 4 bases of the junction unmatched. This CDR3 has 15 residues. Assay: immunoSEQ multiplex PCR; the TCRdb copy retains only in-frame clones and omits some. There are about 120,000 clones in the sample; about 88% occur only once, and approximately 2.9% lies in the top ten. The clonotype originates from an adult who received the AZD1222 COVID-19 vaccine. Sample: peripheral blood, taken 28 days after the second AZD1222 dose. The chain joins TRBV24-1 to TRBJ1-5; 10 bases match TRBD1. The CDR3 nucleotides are TGTGCCACCAGTGATTTCCGGGACAGGGGTAAGCCCCAGCATTTT. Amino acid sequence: CATSDFRDRGKPQHF.